This paragraph reports one T cell receptor beta chain. This clone was observed a single time. Its binding antigen is unknown. No base-level quality is on record; no much larger clone is a single base apart. This sample is drawn from a study of T cell responses to AZD1222 COVID-19 vaccine (dated by TCRdb to about 2021). As for the study more broadly: TCR sequencing covered about 230 trial participants: 200 to 220 given two doses of AZD1222 and 26 given two doses of MenACWY control vaccine. Trial participants were enrolled by age into subgroups of 18-55, 56-69 and 70-plus years, and 148, 28 and 57 TCR-sequenced participants, respectively, were included in these subgroups. Here is what the overall study found, with its caveats: Conclusions about previously exposed vaccinees are limited because only five to seven AZD1222 recipients were SARS-CoV-2 seropositive at baseline. After two AZD1222 doses, both the breadth and the depth of spike-specific TCRs were significantly higher than at day 0 and than in MenACWY recipients. Participants were mostly white British, with more females than males. The authors suggested clonal diversity may have been underestimated. In the small 56-69-year group, the increase in depth fell short of significance, most likely because of low power. No day 14 peak-response samples were available, so repertoires were characterized only after the peak T cell response. The whole spike protein was spanned by vaccine-associated CD4 TCRs, and dominant responses were seen in regions 160-218 and 743-854. Reportedly, almost half of the unique spike-specific TCRs recognized epitopes lying outside the regions that are mutated in the B.1.351 and B.1.1.7 variants.

Explained via the paper, the time point label denotes: about 28 days (+/-7) after the second vaccine dose. AZD1222 recipients given second doses at about 4 weeks or at about 12 weeks were pooled, since spike-specific TCR depth and breadth were not found to differ between the two schedules. The vaccinee samples were drawn from two UK trials, COV001 and COV002, one of which was a single-blind randomized controlled phase 2/3 trial testing AZD1222 (ChAdOx1 nCoV-19) in healthy adults. Trial participant PBMC samples were collected at day 0 and day 28 after the second dose for TCRbeta chain sequencing. For CDR1 and CDR2, the germline V gene lists SGDLS and YYNGEE. From the cysteine up to the phenylalanine, the CDR3 has a length of 17 residues. Only the CDR3 DNA stays, 51 bases, in frame from base 1. Here V drops 4 bases and J drops 6 bases, and the junction holds 17 bases not matched to any gene. The CDR3 regions of human TCRbeta chains were analyzed by immunosequencing. Regarding the original processing steps: Repertoire TCRs were matched against a reference library of SARS-CoV-2-specific TCRs generated with the MIRA antigen-specificity platform. Breadth was defined as the fraction of unique TCRs that were SARS-CoV-2-associated. Depth was defined as the fraction of total T cells that were SARS-CoV-2-associated. Using the MIRA data, each spike-specific TCR was assigned both to the spike region to which the TCR was reactive and to a CD4 or CD8 class. Log10-transformed breadth and depth values were compared by one-way ANOVA with Sidak's multiple comparisons tests. TCRdb's version of the immuneACCESS table is confined to in-frame rearrangements and falls short of the full clone set. An unresolved V gene accounts for under half of the shortfall where checked; the remainder is of unknown origin. V and J calls and clone size are as listed in that table; D and trimming were resolved from the DNA. The sample contains more than 95,000 clones, 85% to 90% of them found a single time. The leading ten clones occupy roughly 15% of the sample.

The source material was peripheral blood, sampled 28 days after the second AZD1222 dose. The clonotype was recovered from an adult who received the AZD1222 COVID-19 vaccine. The rearranged chain carries TRBV9 and TRBJ2-7, with 9 central nucleotides matching TRBD2. For the CDR3, the sequence is CASSPRGQAGGLGEQYF. In nucleotide form, the sequence is TGTGCCAGCAGCCCAAGAGGTCAAGCGGGGGGCCTTGGCGAGCAGTACTTC.